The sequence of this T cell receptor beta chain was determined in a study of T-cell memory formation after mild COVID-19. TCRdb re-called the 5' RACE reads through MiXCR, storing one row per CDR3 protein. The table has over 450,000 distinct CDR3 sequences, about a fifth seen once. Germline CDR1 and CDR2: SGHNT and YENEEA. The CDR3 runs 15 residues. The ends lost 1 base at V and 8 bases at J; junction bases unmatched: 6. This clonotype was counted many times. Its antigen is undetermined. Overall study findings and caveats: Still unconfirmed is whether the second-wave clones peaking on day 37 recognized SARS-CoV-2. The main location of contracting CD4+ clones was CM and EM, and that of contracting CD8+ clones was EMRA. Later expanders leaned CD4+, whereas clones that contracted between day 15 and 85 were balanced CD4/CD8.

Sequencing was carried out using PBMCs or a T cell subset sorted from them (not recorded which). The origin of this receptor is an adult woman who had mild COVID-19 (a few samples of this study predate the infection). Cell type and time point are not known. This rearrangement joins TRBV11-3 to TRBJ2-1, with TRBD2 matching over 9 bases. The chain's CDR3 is CASSLGGGAMYEQFF. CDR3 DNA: TGTGCCAGCAGCTTAGGCGGGGGGGCCATGTATGAGCAGTTCTTC.